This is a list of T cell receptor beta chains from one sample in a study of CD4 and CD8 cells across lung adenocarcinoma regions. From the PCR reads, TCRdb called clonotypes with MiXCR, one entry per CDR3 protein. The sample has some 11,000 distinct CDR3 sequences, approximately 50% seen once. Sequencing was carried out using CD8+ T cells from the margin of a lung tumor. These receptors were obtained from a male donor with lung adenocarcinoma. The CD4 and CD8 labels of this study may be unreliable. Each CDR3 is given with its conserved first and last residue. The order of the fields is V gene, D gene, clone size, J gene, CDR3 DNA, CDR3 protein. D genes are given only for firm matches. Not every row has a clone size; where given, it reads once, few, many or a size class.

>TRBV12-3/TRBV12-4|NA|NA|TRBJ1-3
TGTGCCAGCAGTTTATTTACAGGGGGAAACACCATATATTTT
CASSLFTGGNTIYF
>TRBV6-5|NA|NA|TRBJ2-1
TGTGCCAGCAGTAGCAGGGGTGAGCAGTTCTTC
CASSSRGEQFF
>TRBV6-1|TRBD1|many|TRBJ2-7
TGTGCCAGCAGGCTTGTACCGGGACAGGGTTTGCACGAGCAGTACTTC
CASRLVPGQGLHEQYF
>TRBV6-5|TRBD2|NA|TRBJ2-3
TGTGCCGGGGGTTACGGGGGGGCAGACGCAGATACCCAGTACTTT
CAGGYGGADADTQYF
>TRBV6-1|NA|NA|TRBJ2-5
TGTGCCAGCAGGGCGGAGGCAAATACGTACCAAGAGACCCAGTACTTC
CASRAEANTYQETQYF
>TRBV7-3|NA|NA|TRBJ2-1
TGTGCCAGCAGCCCCCCTGCAAACAATGAGCAGTTCTTC
CASSPPANNEQFF
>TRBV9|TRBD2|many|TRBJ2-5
TGTGCCAGCAGCGTAGACGGGGGGTCACACCGGACCCAGTACTTC
CASSVDGGSHRTQYF
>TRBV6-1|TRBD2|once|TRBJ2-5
TGTGCCAGCAGTGGCTGGGCGGTAGCGGGGCGAAGGGATCAAGAGACCCAGTACTTC
CASSGWAVAGRRDQETQYF
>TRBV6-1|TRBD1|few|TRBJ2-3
TGTGCCAGCAGGGAAGCCGGGACAGGGGTTGGGGAGACCCAGTATTTT
CASREAGTGVGETQYF
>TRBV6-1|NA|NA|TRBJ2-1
TGTGCCAGCACTACGATCCGCTACAATGAGCAGTTCTTC
CASTTIRYNEQFF
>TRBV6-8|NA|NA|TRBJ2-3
TGTGCCAGCAGTGGGCCCGGGGGCGGGGTTGGGGATACGCAGTATTTC
CASSGPGGGVGDTQYF
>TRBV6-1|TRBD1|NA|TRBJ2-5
TGTGCCAGCAGTGAAGCCCAGACAGGGGGCCAAGAGACCCAGTACTTC
CASSEAQTGGQETQYF
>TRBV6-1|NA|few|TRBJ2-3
TGTGCCAGCAGTGGGCCGGGACACGGTTCGGATACGCAGTATTTT
CASSGPGHGSDTQYF
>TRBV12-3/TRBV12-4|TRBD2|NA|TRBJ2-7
TGTGCCAGCAGTTTATTCCGGGAGGGCGGCGAGCAGTACTTC
CASSLFREGGEQYF
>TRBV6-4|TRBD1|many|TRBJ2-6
TGTGCCAGCAGAGGGGGCCTTGGGGCCAACGTCCTGACTTTC
CASRGGLGANVLTF
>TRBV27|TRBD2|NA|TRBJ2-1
TGTGCCAGCAGTCCGGGGACTAGCGGGACTAACTACAATGAGCAGTTCTTC
CASSPGTSGTNYNEQFF
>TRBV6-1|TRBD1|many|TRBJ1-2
TGTGCCAGCAGGACAGGGGTAGTTGGCTACACCTTC
CASRTGVVGYTF
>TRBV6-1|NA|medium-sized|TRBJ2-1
TGTGCCAGCAGTGTCGGGACCCCCCTTGGCGGGGAGCAGTTCTTC
CASSVGTPLGGEQFF
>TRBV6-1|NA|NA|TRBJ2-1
TGTGCCAGCAGAACTCCGCGGCTAGCGAACAATGAGCAGTTCTTC
CASRTPRLANNEQFF
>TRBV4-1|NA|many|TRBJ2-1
TGCGCCAGCAGCCAAGAAGGGACTTCTCCGGGTGAGCAGTTCTTC
CASSQEGTSPGEQFF
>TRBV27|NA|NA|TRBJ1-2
TGTGCCAGCAGTTTATCCGGCCGCGATAACCACTATGGCTACACCTTC
CASSLSGRDNHYGYTF
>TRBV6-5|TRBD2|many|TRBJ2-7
TGTGCCAGCAGACCTAGCGGGGATGCCTACGAGCAGTACTTC
CASRPSGDAYEQYF
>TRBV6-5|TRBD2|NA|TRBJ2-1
TGTGCCAGCAGTTACACTAGCGGGACTGACAATGAGCAGTTCTTC
CASSYTSGTDNEQFF
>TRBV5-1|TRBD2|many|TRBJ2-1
TGCGCCAGCAGCCCCTGGGGGGGTACCGATGAGCAGTTCTTC
CASSPWGGTDEQFF
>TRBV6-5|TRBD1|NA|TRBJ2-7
TGTGCCAGCAGTTACGGGACAGGATCTACCTACGAGCAGTACTTC
CASSYGTGSTYEQYF
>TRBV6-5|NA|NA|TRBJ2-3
TGTGCCGGCAGTCACGCTGGGAGCACCGGGGCGCAGTATTTT
CAGSHAGSTGAQYF
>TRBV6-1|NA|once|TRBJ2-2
TGTGCCAGCACTCTAAGACAGACCGGGGAGCTGTTTTTT
CASTLRQTGELFF
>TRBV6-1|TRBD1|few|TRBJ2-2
TGTGCCAGCAGGGGCACCGGGACAGGGAGGACCGGGGAGCTGTTTTTT
CASRGTGTGRTGELFF
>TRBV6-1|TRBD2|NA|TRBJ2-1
TGTGCCAGCAGACGAAATAGCGGGAGCTCCTACAATGAGCAGTTCTTC
CASRRNSGSSYNEQFF
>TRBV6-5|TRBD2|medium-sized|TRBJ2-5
TGTGCCAGCAGCTCCGGACTAGCGGGAGGGGCGTACCAAGAGACCCAGTACTTC
CASSSGLAGGAYQETQYF
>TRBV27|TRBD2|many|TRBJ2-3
TGTGCCAGCAGTTTAGTAGCGGGGGTCACAGATACGCAGTATTTT
CASSLVAGVTDTQYF
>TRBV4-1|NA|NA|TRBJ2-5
TGCGCCGGGGGGCAAGGGGGCCGTGACCAAGAGACCCAGTACTTT
CAGGQGGRDQETQYF
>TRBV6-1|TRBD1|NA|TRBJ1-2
TGTGCCAGCGAATGGAGGGGGCCCGGCTATGGCTACACCTTC
CASEWRGPGYGYTF
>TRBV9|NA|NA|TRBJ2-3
TGTGCCAGCAGGGGAGCGACAGATACGCAGTATTTT
CASRGATDTQYF
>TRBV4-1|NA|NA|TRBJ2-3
TGCGCCAGCAGCCAAGATGGGCAGGCCGGAGACACGCAGTATTTC
CASSQDGQAGDTQYF
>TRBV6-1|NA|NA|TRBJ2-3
TGTGCCAGCAGTCGGACCGTTGGCACAGATACGCAGTATTTT
CASSRTVGTDTQYF
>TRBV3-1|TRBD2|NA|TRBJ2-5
TGTGCCAGCAGCCAAGTCCTGGGGGCGGGAGGAGAGACCCAGTACTTC
CASSQVLGAGGETQYF
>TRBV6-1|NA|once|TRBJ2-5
TGTGCCAGCAGGGGGCTCGGGGGAGGTGTCCGGGATACCCAGTACTTC
CASRGLGGGVRDTQYF
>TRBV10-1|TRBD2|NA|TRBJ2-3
TGCGCCACCTCGACTAGCGGGACGGTAGATACGCAGTATTTT
CATSTSGTVDTQYF
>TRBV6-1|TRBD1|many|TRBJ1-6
TGTGCCAGCAGAAACCCCGACAGGGGAGGTTCACCCCTCCACTTT
CASRNPDRGGSPLHF
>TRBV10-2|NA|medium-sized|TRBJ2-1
TGCGCCACTACGTTGATTGCTTTTCCCTACAATGAGCAGTTCTTC
CATTLIAFPYNEQFF
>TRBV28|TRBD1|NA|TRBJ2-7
TGTGCCAGCAGGACAGGGGGTCGAGCCTACGAGCAGTACTTC
CASRTGGRAYEQYF
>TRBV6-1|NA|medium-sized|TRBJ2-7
TGTGCCAGCAACGCCTACGAGCAGTACTTC
CASNAYEQYF
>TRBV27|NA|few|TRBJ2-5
TGTGCCAGCAGTTTATACCAGGGGGAGACCCAGTACTTC
CASSLYQGETQYF
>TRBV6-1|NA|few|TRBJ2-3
TGTGCCAGCAGTGAACGGACATCCGTCCTTGATACGCAGTATTTT
CASSERTSVLDTQYF
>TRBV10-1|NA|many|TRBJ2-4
TGCGCCAGCAGTGAGATGCGGAGCGGAGGGTTTCAGTACTTC
CASSEMRSGGFQYF
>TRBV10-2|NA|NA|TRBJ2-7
TGCGCCAGCAGCTTCCAGGGCAACGAGCAGTACTTC
CASSFQGNEQYF